This T cell receptor (beta chain) was identified during a study of a mutant IDH1 vaccine in newly diagnosed glioma. Study summary: Of treated patients, around 60% were men and about 38% women, averaging around 39 years. Patients got radiotherapy, temozolomide, or both beforehand, and most got both. Whole-study results and caveats: Pseudoprogression apparently tracked independently of changes in top peripheral T cell clonotypes.

Stated time point: baseline, week 1 (first vaccination visit). Treatment reported: pre-vaccination baseline after standard-of-care therapy. There were new WHO grade 3 or 4 astrocytomas in the donors, and these were IDH1-mutant and ATRX-lost. Data came from immunoSEQ multiplex PCR; TCRdb stores just in-frame clones and leaves some out. The table records 75,000 to 100,000 clones, about 90% of them present only once. About this clone itself: Its specificity is unknown.

Germline V gene sequence: CDR1 MDHEN, CDR2 SYDVKM. The ends were cut back, 6 bases at V and 8 bases at J, with 16 bases in the middle. There are 13 residues in the CDR3. Sequenced here: PBMCs, sampled from a glioma patient treated with radiotherapy, temozolomide or both. This TCR was recovered from a woman between 50 and 59 years old with glioma. V and J are TRBV28 and TRBJ1-1; a weak D match, TRBD1 (5 bases). Here the CDR3 DNA reads TGTGCCAGCAGGGGGGGGAGGAGGGCCGAAGCTTTCTTT. It yields the protein CASRGGRRAEAFF.